Below, 23 T cell receptor beta chains from the same sample are listed, as sequenced in a study of blood T cell repertoires in COVID-19. Repertoires were generated with immunoSEQ multiplex PCR, while TCRdb's copy carries only in-frame clones and drops some. This table has approximately 150,000 clones, about 86% appearing once. Sequences were obtained from peripheral blood. Source of these receptors: a woman aged 55-70 years with acute or convalescent COVID-19.

The J gene is TRBJ1-2, the V gene TRBV9, with TRBD1 matching over 7 bases. With 4 bases clipped from V and 7 bases from J, the junction kept 10 bases outside the gene matches. The germline V gene encodes CDR1 SGDLS and CDR2 YYNGEE. The length of the CDR3 is 14 residues. CDR3 coding DNA: TGTGCCAGCAGCCCACTAATGCAGGGGGGTGGCTACACCTTC. This codes for CASSPLMQGGGYTF.

This rearrangement joins TRBV9 to TRBJ2-5; 9 bases map to TRBD2. This CDR3 spans 14 amino acids. V dropped 0 bases and J dropped 4; count of bases not matched to a gene: 1. The germline CDR1 and CDR2 sequences are SGDLS and YYNGEE. The DNA of the CDR3 is TGTGCCAGCAGCGTAGGAGCGGGGGGAGAGACCCAGTACTTC. Protein: CASSVGAGGETQYF.

This sequence joins TRBV11-3 and TRBJ2-1, with 9 bases aligning to TRBD1. Trimming removed 5 bases from V and 6 bases from J; junction bases left unmatched: 8. This CDR3 is 15 amino acids long. In germline, CDR1 is SGHNT, CDR2 YENEEA. The CDR3 sequence: CASSPGTGWANEQFF. CDR3 coding DNA: TGTGCCAGCAGCCCTGGGACAGGGTGGGCCAATGAGCAGTTCTTC. Full variable domain (outside the CDR3, taken from reference TRBV11-3 and TRBJ2-1): EAGVVQSPRYKIIEKKQPVAFWCNPISGHNTLYWYLQNLGQGPELLIRYENEEAVDDSQLPKDRFSAERLKGVDSTLKIQPAELGDSAVYLCASSPGTGWANEQFFGPGTRLTVL.

V is TRBV27 and J is TRBJ1-3, with D possibly matching TRBD1 (5 bases). This CDR3 is 14 amino acids long. CDR1 is MNHEY, CDR2 SMNVEV, per germline (reference sequence). Trimming took off 5 bases at V and 4 bases at J, with 12 bases between the two ends. CDR3 nucleotide sequence: TGTGCCAGCAGTACAGGTTCACCCGGAAACACCATATATTTT. Translation: CASSTGSPGNTIYF.

This chain connects TRBV29-1 to TRBJ2-3, with 9 bases fitting TRBD2. V shed 8 bases and J 5 bases; nucleotides not matched to a gene: 17. The CDR3 totals 16 residues. From germline, CDR1 is SQVTM and CDR2 ANQGSEA. CDR3 DNA sequence: TGCAGCCTCCGTTCCCCCTCTAGCGGGGATAAAGATACGCAGTATTTT. Amino acids: CSLRSPSSGDKDTQYF.

This clone has a handful of counts. This CDR3 is CASSIQGSGYTF. The CDR3 DNA is TGTGCCAGTAGTATTCAGGGGAGCGGCTACACCTTC. V is TRBV19 and J is TRBJ1-2; D perhaps matches TRBD1 (6 bases). Trimming pared 3 bases from V and 8 bases from J, leaving 10 bases between. Germline lookup yields CDR1 LNHDA and CDR2 SQIVND (reference sequence). The CDR3 is made up of 12 amino acids. The complete variable domain, with remaining parts taken from reference TRBV19 and TRBJ1-2, reads DGGITQSPKYLFRKEGQNVTLSCEQNLNHDAMYWYRQDPGQGLRLIYYSQIVNDFQKGDIAEGYSVSREKKESFPLTVTSAQKNPTAFYLCASSIQGSGYTFGSGTRLTVV.

This clone was counted ten times or more. This chain links TRBV6-2 or TRBV6-3 with TRBJ1-2; the D gene is possibly TRBD1 (5 bases). CDR3 length: 15 residues. The V gene lost 4 bases and the J gene lost 5 bases, with 17 bases spanning the gap. Germline CDR1 is MNHEY and CDR2 is SVGEGT. CDR3 amino acids: CASSFDSRRSYGYTF. The CDR3 DNA reads TGTGCCAGCAGTTTTGACAGCCGCCGATCTTATGGCTACACCTTC.

The V gene is TRBV11-3, the J gene TRBJ2-7, with unresolved D. Trimming left V 3 bases short and J 7 bases short, with 13 bases between. Per germline, CDR1 SGHNT and CDR2 YENEEA. This CDR3 has 13 amino acids. This chain's CDR3 is CASSFKSAGEQYF. The CDR3 DNA reads TGTGCCAGCAGCTTCAAATCTGCAGGAGAGCAGTACTTC.

This rearrangement joins TRBV3-1 (or the pseudogene TRBV3-2) to TRBJ1-2, with D uncertain. This CDR3 is built from 9 residues. Germline V gene data show CDR1 as LGHDT and CDR2 as YNNKEL (reference sequence). V was cut by 0 bases and J by 14 bases, with 4 bases left in between. The CDR3 nucleotides read TGTGCCAGCAGCCAAGAGGAGACCTTC. The encoded protein is CASSQEETF.

CDR3 residues: CASSPVLGQDYEQYF. The CDR3 DNA follows: TGCGCCAGCAGCCCGGTTTTGGGACAGGATTACGAGCAGTACTTC. V gene TRBV5-1 combines with J gene TRBJ2-7, with 8 bases that match TRBD1. Germline CDR1 reads SGHRS; CDR2 reads YFSETQ. The CDR3 runs to 15 residues. The V segment lost 4 bases and the J segment 4 bases; nucleotides outside the gene matches: 10.

V gene TRBV19 combines with J gene TRBJ1-6; 10 nucleotides line up with TRBD1. CDR1 is LNHDA, CDR2 SQIVND, per germline (reference sequence). V lost 6 bases to trimming and J lost 4 bases; unmatched junction nucleotides: 3. The CDR3 totals 15 residues. The CDR3 DNA follows: TGTGCCAGTAGCGACAGGGGGCCATATAATTCACCCCTCCACTTT. Its translation is CASSDRGPYNSPLHF.

This clone was observed a handful of times. The chain links TRBV7-2 to TRBJ1-2; 10 nucleotides align to TRBD1. The CDR3 runs 14 residues. J gave up 7 bases and V 1 base, and 3 bases lay outside the gene matches. The germline V gene has CDR1 SGHTA and CDR2 FQGNSA. The CDR3 region has the DNA TGTGCCAGCAGCTTAGGAGGACAGGGGGTTGGCTACACCTTC. It translates to CASSLGGQGVGYTF. Full variable domain (outside the CDR3, taken from reference TRBV7-2 and TRBJ1-2): GAGVSQSPSNKVTEKGKDVELRCDPISGHTALYWYRQSLGQGLEFLIYFQGNSAPDKSGLPSDRFSAERTGGSVSTLTIQRTQQEDSAVYLCASSLGGQGVGYTFGSGTRLTVV.

The rearrangement joins TRBV18 to TRBJ1-1; D gene ambiguous. This CDR3 comprises 16 residues. The V and J ends lost 3 bases and 1 base respectively, with 15 bases between them. Germline CDR1 KGHSH, CDR2 LQKENI. In DNA form, the CDR3 reads TGTGCCAGCTCACCTCTTGGGCCGGGAGGGAACACTGAAGCTTTCTTT. Residues: CASSPLGPGGNTEAFF.

The chain recombines TRBV7-9 with TRBJ1-6, with a weak D call TRBD1 (5 bases). V lost 1 base and J lost 10, with 11 bases in between. CDR1 and CDR2 (germline): SEHNR, FQNEAQ (reference sequence). There are 14 residues in the CDR3. The CDR3 coding sequence is TGTGCCAGCAGCTTAGAGGGGTCCCCCTCACCCCTCCACTTT. This translates into CASSLEGSPSPLHF.

The chain has TRBV5-6 and TRBJ1-5; D unresolved. Germline V gene data show CDR1 as SGHDT and CDR2 as YYEEEE. The CDR3 is 15 amino acids. V lost 4 bases to trimming and J lost 1 base, with 12 bases between them. CDR3 residues: CASSQTPGSNQPQHF. In DNA form, the CDR3 reads TGTGCCAGCAGCCAAACCCCAGGAAGCAATCAGCCCCAGCATTTT.

The chain has TRBV10-3 and TRBJ2-1, with 12 bases that match TRBD2. Trimming took 2 bases from V and 6 from J; bases not matched to a gene: 5. Germline-derived CDR1 and CDR2 are ENHRY and SYGVKD. This CDR3 contains 16 residues. Here the CDR3 reads CAISEPLAGGTNEQFF. Here the CDR3 DNA reads TGTGCCATCAGTGAGCCCCTAGCGGGGGGGACCAATGAGCAGTTCTTC.

This clone was picked up many times. The rearrangement uses TRBV19 and TRBJ1-6; D gene ambiguous. Between the trimmed V and J ends, which lost 3 bases and 11 bases, there was a span of 14 bases. Germline CDR1 LNHDA, CDR2 SQIVND (reference sequence). This CDR3 contains 14 residues. For the CDR3, the DNA is TGTGCCAGTAGTATCTCACAGACCATACCACCCCTCCACTTT. The encoded protein is CASSISQTIPPLHF. Complete variable domain (other parts from reference TRBV19 and TRBJ1-6): DGGITQSPKYLFRKEGQNVTLSCEQNLNHDAMYWYRQDPGQGLRLIYYSQIVNDFQKGDIAEGYSVSREKKESFPLTVTSAQKNPTAFYLCASSISQTIPPLHFGNGTRLTVT.

This sequence joins TRBV28 and TRBJ1-1; 11 nucleotides line up with TRBD1. There are 17 residues in the CDR3. Germline loops: CDR1 MDHEN, CDR2 SYDVKM. Losses at the gene ends were 8 bases for V and 1 base for J; bases not matched to a gene: 12. The CDR3 is CASPKGQGAPWNTEAFF. The DNA of the CDR3 is TGTGCCAGCCCTAAAGGACAGGGGGCCCCATGGAACACTGAAGCTTTCTTT.

The rearrangement links TRBV6-4 to TRBJ2-3; TRBD2 matches 8 bases. Germline CDR1 MRHNA, CDR2 SNTAGT. V lost 6 bases, J lost 0 bases, and 5 bases stayed unmatched. There are 15 residues in the CDR3. As DNA, the CDR3 is TGTGCCAGCAGCGAGCGGGGGTATAGCACAGATACGCAGTATTTT. Protein sequence: CASSERGYSTDTQYF.

This chain uses TRBV30 with TRBJ2-7; 8 bases are shared with TRBD1. The CDR3 covers 14 residues. The germline V gene has CDR1 GTSNPN and CDR2 SVGIG (reference sequence). The junction had 12 bases not matched to a gene; V was cut back by 5 bases and J by 6 bases. CDR3 in DNA: TGTGCCTGGGACCTACAGGGGGGCCTAGGCGAGCAGTACTTC. Protein sequence: CAWDLQGGLGEQYF.

The chain has TRBV6-7 and TRBJ2-5, with 9 bases matching TRBD1. TRBV6-7 is placed among ORFs of uncertain function. The CDR3 contains 15 residues. Trimming at V came to 2 bases and at J to 5 bases, leaving 6 bases not matched to a gene. The DNA for the CDR3 is TGTGCCAGCAGTTACCTCGGACAGGGGTGGGAGACCCAGTACTTC. It yields the protein CASSYLGQGWETQYF.

The chain employs TRBV6-2 or TRBV6-3 and TRBJ1-5; 7 nucleotides agree with TRBD1. J gave up 7 bases and V 1 base, and 10 bases lay outside the gene matches. The CDR3 is 16 amino acids. Germline assignment: CDR1 MNHEY and CDR2 SVGEGT. CDR3 nucleotides: TGTGCCAGCAGTTACTTCACAGGGGACCCTCGGCAGCCCCAGCATTTT. Its protein is CASSYFTGDPRQPQHF.

CDR3 amino acids: CASSGVNPSRNEQFF. The CDR3, as DNA: TGCGCCAGCAGTGGAGTAAATCCATCGAGGAATGAGCAGTTCTTC. This chain links TRBV10-1 with TRBJ2-1; D not certain. In germline, CDR1 is WNHNN, CDR2 SYGVQD (reference sequence). V lost 4 bases, J lost 7 bases, and 17 bases lay in between. The CDR3 length is 15 residues.